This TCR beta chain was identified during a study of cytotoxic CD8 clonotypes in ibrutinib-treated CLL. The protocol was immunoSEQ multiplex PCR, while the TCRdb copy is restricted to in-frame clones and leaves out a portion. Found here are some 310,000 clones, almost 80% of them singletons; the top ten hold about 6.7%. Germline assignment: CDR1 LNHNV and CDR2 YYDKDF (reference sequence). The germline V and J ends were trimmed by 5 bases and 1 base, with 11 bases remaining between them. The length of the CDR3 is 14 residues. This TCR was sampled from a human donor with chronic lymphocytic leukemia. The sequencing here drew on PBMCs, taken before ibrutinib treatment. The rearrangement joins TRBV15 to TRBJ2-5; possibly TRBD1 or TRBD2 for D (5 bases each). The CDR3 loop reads CATSELGGQETQYF. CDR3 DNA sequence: TGTGCCACCAGCGAACTTGGGGGCCAAGAGACCCAGTACTTC. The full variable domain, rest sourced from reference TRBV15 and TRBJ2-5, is DAMVIQNPRYQVTQFGKPVTLSCSQTLNHNVMYWYQQKSSQAPKLLFHYYDKDFNNEADTPDNFQSRRPNTSFCFLDIRSPGLGDTAMYLCATSELGGQETQYFGPGTRLLVL.